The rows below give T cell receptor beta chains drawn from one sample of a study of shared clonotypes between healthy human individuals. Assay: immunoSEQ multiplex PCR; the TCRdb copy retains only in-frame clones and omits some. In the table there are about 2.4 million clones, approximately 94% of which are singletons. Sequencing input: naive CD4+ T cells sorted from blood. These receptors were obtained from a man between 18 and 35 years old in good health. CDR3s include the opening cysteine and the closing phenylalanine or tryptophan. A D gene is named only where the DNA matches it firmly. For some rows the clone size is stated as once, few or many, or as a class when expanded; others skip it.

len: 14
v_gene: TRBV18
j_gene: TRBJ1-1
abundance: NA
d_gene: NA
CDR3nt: TGTGCCAGCTCACCTACGGGAGGAAGTACTGAAGCTTTCTTT
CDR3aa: CASSPTGGSTEAFF

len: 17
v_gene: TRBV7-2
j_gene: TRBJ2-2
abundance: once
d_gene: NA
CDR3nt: TGTGCCAGCAGCTTAGAGGGAGGGGGCGCGTATAGACGGGAGCTGTTTTTT
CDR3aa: CASSLEGGGAYRRELFF

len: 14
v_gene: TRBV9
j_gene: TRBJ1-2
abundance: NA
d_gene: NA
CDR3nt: TGTGCCAGCAGCGTAGACACAGACGGCTATGGCTACACCTTC
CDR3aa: CASSVDTDGYGYTF

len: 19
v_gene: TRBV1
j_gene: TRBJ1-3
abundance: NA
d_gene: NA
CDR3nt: TGCACCAGCAGCCCACCCGCGGGACAGCAAAACTTCTCTGGAAACACCATATATTTT
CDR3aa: CTSSPPAGQQNFSGNTIYF

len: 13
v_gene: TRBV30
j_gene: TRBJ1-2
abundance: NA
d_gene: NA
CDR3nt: TGTGCCTGGAATTCTGACCCCCGAGGCGGCTACACCTTC
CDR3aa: CAWNSDPRGGYTF

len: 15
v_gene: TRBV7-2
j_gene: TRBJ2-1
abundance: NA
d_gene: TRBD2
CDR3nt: TGTGCCAGCAGCCAAGGACTAGCGGGGTACAATGAGCAGTTCTTC
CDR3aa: CASSQGLAGYNEQFF

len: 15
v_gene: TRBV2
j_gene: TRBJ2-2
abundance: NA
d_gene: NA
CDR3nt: TGTGCCAGCAGTCCTACCCCCCTGAACACCGGGGAGCTGTTTTTT
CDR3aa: CASSPTPLNTGELFF

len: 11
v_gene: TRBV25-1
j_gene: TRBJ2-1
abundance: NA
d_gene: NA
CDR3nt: TGTGCCAGCAGCGTCAAGGGTGAGCAGTTCTTC
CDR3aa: CASSVKGEQFF

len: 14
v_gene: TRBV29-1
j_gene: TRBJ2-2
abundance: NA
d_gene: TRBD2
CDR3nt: TGCAGCGTTGGGCTAGCGGCGAACACCGGGGAGCTGTTTTTT
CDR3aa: CSVGLAANTGELFF

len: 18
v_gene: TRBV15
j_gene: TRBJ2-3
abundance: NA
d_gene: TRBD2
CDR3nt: TGTGCCACCAGAATCGAACTAGCGGGAGTCGCTAGCACAGATACGCAGTATTTT
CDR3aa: CATRIELAGVASTDTQYF

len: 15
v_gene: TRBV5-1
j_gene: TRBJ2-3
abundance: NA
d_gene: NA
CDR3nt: TGCGCCAGCAGCTTGGAGGGTACCGTGCCAGATACGCAGTATTTT
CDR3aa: CASSLEGTVPDTQYF

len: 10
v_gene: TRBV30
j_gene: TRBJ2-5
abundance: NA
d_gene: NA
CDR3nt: TGTGCCTGGTCGAGAGAGACCCAGTACTTC
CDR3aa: CAWSRETQYF

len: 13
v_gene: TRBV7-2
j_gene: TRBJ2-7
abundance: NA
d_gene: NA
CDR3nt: TGTGCCAGCAGCTCCTTGTCCGGCGACGAGCAGTACTTC
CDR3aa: CASSSLSGDEQYF

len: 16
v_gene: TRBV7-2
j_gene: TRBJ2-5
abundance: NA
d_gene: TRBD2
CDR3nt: TGTGCCAGCAGCTTAGAGATAGCGGGGGGGCGGAAGACCCAGTACTTC
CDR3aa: CASSLEIAGGRKTQYF

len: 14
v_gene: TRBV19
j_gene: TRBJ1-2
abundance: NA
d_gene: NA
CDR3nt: TGTGCCAGCAACCAACCGGGAGATAACTATGGCTACACCTTC
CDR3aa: CASNQPGDNYGYTF

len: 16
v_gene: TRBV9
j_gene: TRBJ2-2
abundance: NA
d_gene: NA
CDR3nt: TGTGCCAGCAGCGTTATCGGGTCACCGAACACCGGGGAGCTGTTTTTT
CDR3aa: CASSVIGSPNTGELFF

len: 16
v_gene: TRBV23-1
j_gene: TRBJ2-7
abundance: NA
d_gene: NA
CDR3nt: TGCGCCAGCAGTCGCCCTCCGGGACGGGACTCCTACGAGCAGTACTTC
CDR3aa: CASSRPPGRDSYEQYF

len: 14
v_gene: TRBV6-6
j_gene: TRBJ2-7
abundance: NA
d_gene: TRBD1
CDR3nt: TGTGCCAGCACACCGGGACAGGGGTTTGGGGAGCAGTACTTC
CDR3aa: CASTPGQGFGEQYF

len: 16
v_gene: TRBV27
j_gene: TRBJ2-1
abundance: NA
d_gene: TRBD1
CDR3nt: TGTGCCAGCAGTTTAATTAGCGGACAGGGGGCTTTTGAGCAGTTCTTC
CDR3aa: CASSLISGQGAFEQFF

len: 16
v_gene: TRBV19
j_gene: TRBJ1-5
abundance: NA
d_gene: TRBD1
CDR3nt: TGTGCCAGTAGTCAACTGGGACAGGGGGTCAATCAGCCCCAGCATTTT
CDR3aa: CASSQLGQGVNQPQHF

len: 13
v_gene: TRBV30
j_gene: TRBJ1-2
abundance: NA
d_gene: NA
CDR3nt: TGTGCCTGGAGTGTACGACCTGACTATGGCTACACCTTC
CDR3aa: CAWSVRPDYGYTF

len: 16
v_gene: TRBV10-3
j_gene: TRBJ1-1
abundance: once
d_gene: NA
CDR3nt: TGTGCCATCAGTGACGATCCGGGACGGCCGAACACTGAAGCTTTCTTT
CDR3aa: CAISDDPGRPNTEAFF